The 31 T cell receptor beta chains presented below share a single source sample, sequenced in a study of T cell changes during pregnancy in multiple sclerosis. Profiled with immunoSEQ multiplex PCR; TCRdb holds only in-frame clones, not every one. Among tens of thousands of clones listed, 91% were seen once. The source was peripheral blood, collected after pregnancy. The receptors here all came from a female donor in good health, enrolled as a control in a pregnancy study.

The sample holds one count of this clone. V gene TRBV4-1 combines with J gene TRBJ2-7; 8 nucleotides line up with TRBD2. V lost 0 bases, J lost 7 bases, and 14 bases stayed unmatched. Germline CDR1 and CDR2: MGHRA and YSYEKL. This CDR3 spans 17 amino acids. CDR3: CASSQDSLAGHAREQYF. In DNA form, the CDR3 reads TGCGCCAGCAGCCAAGATTCGCTAGCGGGCCACGCACGGGAGCAGTACTTC.

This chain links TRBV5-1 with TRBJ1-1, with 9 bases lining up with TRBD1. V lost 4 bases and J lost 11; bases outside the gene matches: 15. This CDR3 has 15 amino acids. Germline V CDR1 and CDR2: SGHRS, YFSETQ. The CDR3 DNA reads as TGCGCCAGCAGCGGGTACAGGGGGCAGGCCCATGGGGCTTTCTTT. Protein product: CASSGYRGQAHGAFF. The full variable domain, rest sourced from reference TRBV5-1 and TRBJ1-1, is KAGVTQTPRYLIKTRGQQVTLSCSPISGHRSVSWYQQTPGQGLQFLFEYFSETQRNKGNFPGRFSGRQFSNSRSEMNVSTLELGDSALYLCASSGYRGQAHGAFFGQGTRLTVV.

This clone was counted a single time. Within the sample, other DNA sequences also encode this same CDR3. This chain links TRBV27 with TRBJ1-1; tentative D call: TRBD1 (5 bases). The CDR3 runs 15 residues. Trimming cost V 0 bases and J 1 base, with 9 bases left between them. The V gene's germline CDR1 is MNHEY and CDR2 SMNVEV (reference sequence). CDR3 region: CASSLSQGGNTEAFF. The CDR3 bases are TGTGCCAGCAGTTTATCCCAGGGAGGGAACACTGAAGCTTTCTTT.

DNA for the CDR3: TGTGCCAGCAGGGACGACAGGGGGGCACCAGAAAAACTGTTTTTT. Encoded protein: CASRDDRGAPEKLFF. V gene TRBV7-2 combines with J gene TRBJ1-4; TRBD1 agrees at 9 bases. The junction had 10 bases not matched to a gene; V was cut back by 6 bases and J by 8 bases. CDR1 SGHTA and CDR2 FQGNSA come from the germline V gene. CDR3 size: 15 residues.

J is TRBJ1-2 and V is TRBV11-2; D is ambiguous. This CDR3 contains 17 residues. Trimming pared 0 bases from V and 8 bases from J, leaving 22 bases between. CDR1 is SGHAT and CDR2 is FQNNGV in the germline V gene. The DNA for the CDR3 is TGTGCCAGCAGCTTAGAACCCCCGGGAGTGCTCGGCCCAGGCTACACCTTC. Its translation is CASSLEPPGVLGPGYTF.

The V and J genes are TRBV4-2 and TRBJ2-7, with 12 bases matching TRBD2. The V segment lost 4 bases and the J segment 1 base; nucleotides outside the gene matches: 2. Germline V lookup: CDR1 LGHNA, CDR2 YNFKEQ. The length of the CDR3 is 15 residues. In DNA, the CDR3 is TGTGCCAGCAGCCCAACTAGCGGGGGGTCCTACGAGCAGTACTTC. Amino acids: CASSPTSGGSYEQYF.

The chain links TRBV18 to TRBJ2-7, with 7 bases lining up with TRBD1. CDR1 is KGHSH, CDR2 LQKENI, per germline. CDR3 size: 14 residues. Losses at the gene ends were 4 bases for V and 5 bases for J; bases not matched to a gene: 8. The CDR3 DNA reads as TGTGCCAGCTCACGGCGACAGGGTCAAGACGAGCAGTACTTC. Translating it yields CASSRRQGQDEQYF.

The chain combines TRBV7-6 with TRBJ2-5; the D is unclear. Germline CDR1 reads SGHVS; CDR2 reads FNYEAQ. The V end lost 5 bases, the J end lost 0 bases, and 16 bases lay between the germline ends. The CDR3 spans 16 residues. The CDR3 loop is CASSPRPTRYQETQYF. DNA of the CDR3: TGTGCCAGCAGCCCTCGTCCGACGAGGTACCAAGAGACCCAGTACTTC.

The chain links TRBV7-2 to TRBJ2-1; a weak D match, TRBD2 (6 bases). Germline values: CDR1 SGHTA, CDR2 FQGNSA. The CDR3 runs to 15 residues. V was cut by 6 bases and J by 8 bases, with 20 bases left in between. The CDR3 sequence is CASSWGGGDQYEQFF. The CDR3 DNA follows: TGTGCCAGCAGTTGGGGAGGAGGGGACCAATATGAGCAGTTCTTC.

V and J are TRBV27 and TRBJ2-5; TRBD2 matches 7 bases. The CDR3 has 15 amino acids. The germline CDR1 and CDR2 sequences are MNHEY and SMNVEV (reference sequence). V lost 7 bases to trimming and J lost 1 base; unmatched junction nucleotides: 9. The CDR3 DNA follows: TGTGCCAGCACCCGCCGAGCGGGGAGCCAAGAGACCCAGTACTTC. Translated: CASTRRAGSQETQYF.

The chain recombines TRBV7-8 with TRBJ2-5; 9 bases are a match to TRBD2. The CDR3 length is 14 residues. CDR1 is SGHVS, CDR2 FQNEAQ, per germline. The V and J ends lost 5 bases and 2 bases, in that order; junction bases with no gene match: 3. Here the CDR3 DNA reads TGTGCCAGCAGCCGAGCGGGGGGACAAGAGACCCAGTACTTC. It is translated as CASSRAGGQETQYF.

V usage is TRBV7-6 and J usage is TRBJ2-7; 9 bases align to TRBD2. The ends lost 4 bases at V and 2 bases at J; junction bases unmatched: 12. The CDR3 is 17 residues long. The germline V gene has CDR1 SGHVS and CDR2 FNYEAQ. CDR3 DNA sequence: TGTGCCAGCAGCTCCGGATGGGCGACTAGCGGAACCTACGAGCAGTACTTC. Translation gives CASSSGWATSGTYEQYF.

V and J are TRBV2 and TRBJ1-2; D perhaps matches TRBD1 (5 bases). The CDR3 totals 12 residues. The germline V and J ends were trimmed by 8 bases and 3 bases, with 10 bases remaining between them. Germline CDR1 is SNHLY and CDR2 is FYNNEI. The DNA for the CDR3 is TGTGCCAGCTCGGGGGGTGACTATGGCTACACCTTC. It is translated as CASSGGDYGYTF.

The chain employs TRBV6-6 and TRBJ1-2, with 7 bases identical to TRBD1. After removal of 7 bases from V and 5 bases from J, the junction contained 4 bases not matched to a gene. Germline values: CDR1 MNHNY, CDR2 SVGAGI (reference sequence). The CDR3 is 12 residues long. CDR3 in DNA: TGTGCCAGCAACCCACAGGGGTATGGCTACACCTTC. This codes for CASNPQGYGYTF.

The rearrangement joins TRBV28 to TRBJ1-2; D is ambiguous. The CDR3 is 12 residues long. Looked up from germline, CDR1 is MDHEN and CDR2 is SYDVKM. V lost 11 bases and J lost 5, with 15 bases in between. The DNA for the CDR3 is TGTGCCGAAGGATCGAGGAATTATGGCTACACCTTC. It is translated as CAEGSRNYGYTF.

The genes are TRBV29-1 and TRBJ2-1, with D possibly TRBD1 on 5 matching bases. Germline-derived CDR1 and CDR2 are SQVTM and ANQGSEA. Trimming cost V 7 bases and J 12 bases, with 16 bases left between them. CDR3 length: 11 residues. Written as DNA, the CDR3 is TGCAGCGGGCTACAGGTCCCTGGGCAGTTCTTC. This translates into CSGLQVPGQFF.

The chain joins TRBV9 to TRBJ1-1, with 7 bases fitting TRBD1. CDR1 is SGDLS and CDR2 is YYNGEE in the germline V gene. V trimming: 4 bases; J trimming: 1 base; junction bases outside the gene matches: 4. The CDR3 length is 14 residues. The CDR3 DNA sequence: TGTGCCAGCAGCCCACGGACAGGGAACACTGAAGCTTTCTTT. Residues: CASSPRTGNTEAFF.

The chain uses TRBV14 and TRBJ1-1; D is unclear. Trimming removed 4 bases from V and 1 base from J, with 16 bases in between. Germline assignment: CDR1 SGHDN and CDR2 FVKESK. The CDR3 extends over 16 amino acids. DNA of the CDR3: TGTGCCAGCAGCCCCTTTTTGAGGGCAGGGAACACTGAAGCTTTCTTT. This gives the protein CASSPFLRAGNTEAFF. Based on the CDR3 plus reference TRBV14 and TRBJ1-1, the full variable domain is EAGVTQFPSHSVIEKGQTVTLRCDPISGHDNLYWYRRVMGKEIKFLLHFVKESKQDESGMPNNRFLAERTGGTYSTLKVQPAELEDSGVYFCASSPFLRAGNTEAFFGQGTRLTVV.

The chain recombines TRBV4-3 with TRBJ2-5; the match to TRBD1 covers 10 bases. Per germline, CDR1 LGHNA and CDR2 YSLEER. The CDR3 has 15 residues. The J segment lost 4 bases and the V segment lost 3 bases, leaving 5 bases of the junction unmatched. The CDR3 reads CASSQVDRGTETQYF. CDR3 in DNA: TGCGCCAGCAGCCAGGTGGACAGGGGGACAGAGACCCAGTACTTC.

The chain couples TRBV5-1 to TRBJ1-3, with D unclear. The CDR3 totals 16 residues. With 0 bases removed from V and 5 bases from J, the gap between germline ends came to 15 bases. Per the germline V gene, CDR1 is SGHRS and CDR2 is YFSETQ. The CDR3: CASSLGANRPRNTIYF. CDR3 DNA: TGCGCCAGCAGCTTGGGGGCGAATCGGCCGAGAAACACCATATATTTT.

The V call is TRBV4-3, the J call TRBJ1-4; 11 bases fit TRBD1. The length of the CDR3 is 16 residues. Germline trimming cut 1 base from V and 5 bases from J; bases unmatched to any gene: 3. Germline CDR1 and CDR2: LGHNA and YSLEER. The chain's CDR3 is CASSQGDRGGNEKLFF. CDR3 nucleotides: TGCGCCAGCAGCCAAGGGGACAGGGGGGGAAATGAAAAACTGTTTTTT.

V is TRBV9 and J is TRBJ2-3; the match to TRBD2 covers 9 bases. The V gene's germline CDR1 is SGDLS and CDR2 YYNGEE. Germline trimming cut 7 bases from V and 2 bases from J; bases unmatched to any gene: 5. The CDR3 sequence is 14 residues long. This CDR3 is CASRRGGATDTQYF. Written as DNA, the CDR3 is TGTGCCAGCCGCCGCGGGGGGGCCACAGATACGCAGTATTTT.

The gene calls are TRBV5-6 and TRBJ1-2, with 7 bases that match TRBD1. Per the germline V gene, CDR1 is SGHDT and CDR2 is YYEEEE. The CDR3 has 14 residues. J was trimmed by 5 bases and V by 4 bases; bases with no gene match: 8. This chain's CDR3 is CASSVYRGDYGYTF. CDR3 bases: TGTGCCAGCAGCGTATACAGGGGTGATTATGGCTACACCTTC.

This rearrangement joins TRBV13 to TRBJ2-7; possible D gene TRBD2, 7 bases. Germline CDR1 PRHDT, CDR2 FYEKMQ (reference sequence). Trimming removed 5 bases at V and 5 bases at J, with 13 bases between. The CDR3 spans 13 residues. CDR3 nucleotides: TGTGCCAGCAGCCCCAGGGGAGGGGACGAGCAGTACTTC. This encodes CASSPRGGDEQYF. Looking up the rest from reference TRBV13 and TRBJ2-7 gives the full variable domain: AAGVIQSPRHLIKEKRETATLKCYPIPRHDTVYWYQQGPGQDPQFLISFYEKMQSDKGSIPDRFSAQQFSDYHSELNMSSLELGDSALYFCASSPRGGDEQYFGPGTRLTVT.

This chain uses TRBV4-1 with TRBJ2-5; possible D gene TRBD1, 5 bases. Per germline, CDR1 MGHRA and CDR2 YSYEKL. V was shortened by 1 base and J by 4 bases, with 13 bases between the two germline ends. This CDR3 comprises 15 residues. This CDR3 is CASSQGGLDGETQYF. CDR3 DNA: TGCGCCAGCAGCCAAGGGGGCCTGGACGGAGAGACCCAGTACTTC.

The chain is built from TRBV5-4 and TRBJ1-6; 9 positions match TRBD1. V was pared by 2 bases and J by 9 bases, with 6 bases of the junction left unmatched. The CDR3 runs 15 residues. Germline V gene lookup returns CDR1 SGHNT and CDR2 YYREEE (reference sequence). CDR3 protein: CASSLGDRVGSPLHF. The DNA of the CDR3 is TGTGCCAGCAGCTTAGGGGACAGGGTTGGTTCACCCCTCCACTTT.

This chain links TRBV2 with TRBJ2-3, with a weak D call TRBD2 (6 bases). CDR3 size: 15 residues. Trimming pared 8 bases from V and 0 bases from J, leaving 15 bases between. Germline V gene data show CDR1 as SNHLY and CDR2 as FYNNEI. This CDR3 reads CASLRGNPSTDTQYF. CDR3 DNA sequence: TGTGCCAGCTTGCGGGGTAATCCTAGCACAGATACGCAGTATTTT.

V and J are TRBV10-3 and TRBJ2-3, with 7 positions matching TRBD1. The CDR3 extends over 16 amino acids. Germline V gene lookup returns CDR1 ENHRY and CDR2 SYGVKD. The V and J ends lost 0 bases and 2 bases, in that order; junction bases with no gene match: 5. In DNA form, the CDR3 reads TGTGCCATCAGTGAGTCTAAAACAGGGGCCACAGATACGCAGTATTTT. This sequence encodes CAISESKTGATDTQYF.

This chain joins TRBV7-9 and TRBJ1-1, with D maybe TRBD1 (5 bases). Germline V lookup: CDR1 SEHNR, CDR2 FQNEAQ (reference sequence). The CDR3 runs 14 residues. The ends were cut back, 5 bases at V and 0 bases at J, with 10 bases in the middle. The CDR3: CASSKDSMNTEAFF. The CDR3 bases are TGTGCCAGCAGCAAAGACAGTATGAACACTGAAGCTTTCTTT.

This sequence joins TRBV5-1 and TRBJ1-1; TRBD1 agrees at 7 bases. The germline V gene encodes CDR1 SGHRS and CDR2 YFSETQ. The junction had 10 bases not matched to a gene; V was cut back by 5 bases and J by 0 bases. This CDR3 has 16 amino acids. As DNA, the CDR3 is TGCGCCAGCAGTTCCGGGACAGCCAAAATGAACACTGAAGCTTTCTTT. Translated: CASSSGTAKMNTEAFF.

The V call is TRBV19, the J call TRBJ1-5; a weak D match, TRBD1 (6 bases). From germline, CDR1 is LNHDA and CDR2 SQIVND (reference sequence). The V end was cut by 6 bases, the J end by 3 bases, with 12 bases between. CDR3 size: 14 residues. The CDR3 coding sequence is TGTGCCAGTAGGCCCGACAGGCCCAATCAGCCCCAGCATTTT. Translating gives CASRPDRPNQPQHF.